A selection of T cell receptor beta chains follows, all from one sample in a study of CD8+ T cells in alopecia areata. Sequencing used immunoSEQ multiplex PCR; TCRdb keeps in-frame clones, though not all of them. The sample shows under 40,000 clones, approximately 54% of them seen only once. Sequenced: CD4+ Tregs sorted from blood. The receptors were gathered from a human donor with alopecia areata. CDR3s include the opening cysteine and the closing phenylalanine or tryptophan. The order of the fields is clone size, V gene, J gene, CDR3 protein. Clone sizes are given selectively: once, few, many, or a class where the clone is expanded.

.,TRBV5-1,TRBJ1-2,CASSAGSYGYTF
once,TRBV10-3,TRBJ1-2,CAISPPDLYGYTF
few,TRBV19,TRBJ2-7,CASSGGQGYEQYF
.,TRBV7-3,TRBJ2-5,CASSLTGQGGTQYF
few,TRBV5-1,TRBJ2-5,CASSSPVASERGTQYF
few,TRBV14,TRBJ2-1,CASSLYWGNEQFF
.,TRBV29-1,TRBJ1-1,CSVQVGAWAEAFF
.,TRBV14,TRBJ2-3,CASSQVGGTQYF
.,TRBV5-1,TRBJ1-2,CASSIDSYYGYTF
.,TRBV5-1,TRBJ2-7,CASSAGTGNLIAGGLSYIYEQYF
few,TRBV5-1,TRBJ2-5,CASSGQQETQYF
few,TRBV2,TRBJ1-5,CASTEGFYNQPQHF
.,TRBV5-1,TRBJ2-4,CASSPGHGGNIQYF
.,TRBV5-1,TRBJ2-7,CASSGTGISYEQYF
.,TRBV7-2,TRBJ1-5,CASSLQGAQPQHF
.,TRBV7-2,TRBJ2-7,CASSLGGTGRYEQYF
few,TRBV4-3,TRBJ2-6,CASSQDGRGVTGANVLTF
.,TRBV6-1,TRBJ2-5,CASSRQGGIETQYF
.,TRBV7-2,TRBJ2-2,CASKAGPNTGELFF
.,TRBV7-2,TRBJ2-1,CASSFYRGRNEQFF
.,TRBV7-9,TRBJ1-1,CASSLGAGGGTEAFF
.,TRBV27,TRBJ1-2,CASSFSVNYGYTF
.,TRBV11-1,TRBJ2-5,CASSQDSQGTQYF
few,TRBV7-3,TRBJ2-3,CASSLIPDTDTQYF
.,TRBV18,TRBJ1-4,CASSPPAEANEKLFF
.,TRBV5-4,.,CASSLYPGSYEQYF
.,TRBV7-2,TRBJ2-1,CASSFLSTSGHNEQFF
.,TRBV7-9,TRBJ2-3,CASSPGGGGTDTQYF
once,TRBV7-2,TRBJ2-7,CASSSQPPTSQIYEQYF
.,TRBV9,TRBJ2-5,CASSVTSGRQETQYF
.,TRBV28,TRBJ2-7,CASALAGGAYEQYF
.,TRBV7-8,TRBJ2-1,CASSFYNEQFF
.,TRBV29-1,TRBJ2-7,CSFLTGAYEQYF
few,TRBV5-1,TRBJ2-5,CASSSQETQYF
.,TRBV2,TRBJ2-2,CASGGSGGNTGELFF
few,TRBV2,TRBJ1-1,CAIRVYRETEAFF
few,TRBV5-1,TRBJ2-7,CASSLDQGYEQYF
.,TRBV5-4,TRBJ1-6,CASSPDSSYNSPLHF
few,TRBV5-1,TRBJ2-3,CASRNLKPSGHRGDTQYF